This T cell receptor beta chain appears in the sequencing data of a study of beta chain features in type 1 diabetes. In the study overall: The patient and healthy donor groups were comparable for age, gender and cell yields. Examined across all samples were approximately 99 million sorted cells.

Study-level points and caveats: Since sequencing was performed on cDNA, cells with high TCR expression could be over-represented. Shorter templates might be favored by PCR, and equally so in patients and in controls. Within each of all four CD4+ subsets, Type 1 diabetes patients had TCRB CDR3s that were moderately but significantly shorter.

On this clone: Its matching antigen is unknown.

Losses at the gene ends were 4 bases for V and 0 bases for J; bases not matched to a gene: 4. This CDR3 has 15 residues. Germline CDR1 SGHNT, CDR2 YYREEE (reference sequence). Reverse transcribing all isolated RNA meant expressed TCRB transcripts were sequenced. Only in-frame clones appear in the TCRdb table, and some are missing; sequencing was by immunoSEQ multiplex PCR. The sample consists of roughly 400,000 clones, 9.6% of them appearing once. The rearrangement links TRBV5-4 to TRBJ2-3; 8 nucleotides align to TRBD1. Input material: central memory CD4+ T cells from blood. The source is a man aged 25-45 years with type 1 diabetes. CDR3 coding DNA: TGTGCCAGCAGCCTGGACAGGGTTAGCACAGATACGCAGTATTTT. It encodes CASSLDRVSTDTQYF.